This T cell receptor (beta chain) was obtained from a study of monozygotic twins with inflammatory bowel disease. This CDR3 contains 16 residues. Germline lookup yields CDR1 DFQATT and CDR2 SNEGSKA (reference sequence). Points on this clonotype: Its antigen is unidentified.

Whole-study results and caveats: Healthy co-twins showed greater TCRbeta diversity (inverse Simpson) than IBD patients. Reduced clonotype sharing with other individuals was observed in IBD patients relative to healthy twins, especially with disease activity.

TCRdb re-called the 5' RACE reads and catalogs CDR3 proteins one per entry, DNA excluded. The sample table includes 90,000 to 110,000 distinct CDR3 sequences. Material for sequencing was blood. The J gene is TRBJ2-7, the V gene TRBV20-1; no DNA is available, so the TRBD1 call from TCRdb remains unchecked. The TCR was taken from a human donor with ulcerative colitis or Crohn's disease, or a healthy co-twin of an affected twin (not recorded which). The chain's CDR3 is CSARTDGTGQPYEQYF.